These T cell receptor beta chains were read from a single sample in a study of shared clonotypes between healthy human individuals. Sequenced by immunoSEQ multiplex PCR; TCRdb stores in-frame clones only, minus some. The profile shows roughly 550,000 clones, less than 97% of them singletons. What was sequenced was naive CD8+ T cells sorted from blood. Every receptor here comes from a woman in her 30s in good health. Each CDR3 is given with its conserved first and last residue. The order of the fields is clone size, V gene, CDR3 length, J gene, D gene, CDR3 protein, CDR3 DNA. A D gene is named only where the DNA matches it firmly. Part of the rows lack a size; the others show once, few, many or a class for expanded clones.

>NA|TRBV13|16|TRBJ2-7|TRBD2
CASSPSLAGAFYEQYF
TGTGCCAGCAGCCCCTCCCTAGCGGGAGCCTTCTACGAGCAGTACTTC
>NA|TRBV6-1|15|TRBJ2-3|NA
CASSESVSLTDTQYF
TGTGCCAGCAGTGAATCAGTTTCGCTGACAGATACGCAGTATTTT
>NA|TRBV12-2|19|TRBJ2-7|NA
CASRLASEEPYDGPYEQYF
TGTGCAAGTCGCTTAGCGTCGGAGGAGCCGTACGATGGGCCGTACGAGCAGTACTTC
>NA|TRBV10-3|15|TRBJ2-7|TRBD2
CAISARGGSGYEQYF
TGTGCCATCAGTGCCCGGGGCGGGAGTGGGTACGAGCAGTACTTC
>NA|TRBV28|15|TRBJ2-3|NA
CASTPLKWGFDTQYF
TGTGCCAGCACCCCTCTAAAGTGGGGGTTCGATACGCAGTATTTT
>once|TRBV5-4|16|TRBJ2-1|TRBD2
CASSLDLAGDYNEQFF
TGTGCCAGCAGCTTGGACCTAGCGGGAGACTACAATGAGCAGTTCTTC
>NA|TRBV29-1|12|TRBJ2-5|NA
CSVDGKEETQYF
TGCAGCGTTGATGGAAAGGAAGAGACCCAGTACTTC
>NA|TRBV6-1|15|TRBJ2-7|TRBD2
CASSEWRGGAYEQYF
TGTGCCAGCAGTGAATGGCGGGGGGGAGCCTACGAGCAGTACTTC
>once|TRBV28|14|TRBJ1-4|TRBD1
CASSLLTGGEKLFF
TGTGCCAGCAGTTTACTTACAGGGGGTGAAAAACTGTTTTTT
>once|TRBV5-6|13|TRBJ1-2|NA
CASSLGDSYGYTF
TGTGCCAGCAGCTTGGGTGATAGTTATGGCTACACCTTC
>NA|TRBV28|13|TRBJ2-7|NA
CASSHGGGVEQYF
TGTGCCAGCAGCCACGGGGGCGGGGTCGAGCAGTACTTC
>NA|TRBV6-5|14|TRBJ2-7|NA
CASSYSSFSYEQYF
TGTGCCAGCAGTTACTCCAGCTTCAGCTACGAGCAGTACTTC
>NA|TRBV27|15|TRBJ2-5|TRBD1
CASSSLGTAQETQYF
TGTGCCAGCAGCAGCCTTGGGACAGCACAAGAGACCCAGTACTTC
>NA|TRBV10-2|11|TRBJ2-7|NA
CASSVQAEQYF
TGCGCCAGCAGTGTGCAAGCGGAGCAGTACTTC
>once|TRBV6-5|15|TRBJ2-5|TRBD2
CASSRGGLAGETQYF
TGTGCCAGCAGCCGAGGGGGACTAGCGGGTGAGACCCAGTACTTC
>NA|TRBV13|14|TRBJ2-1|NA
CASSSPSLLNEQFF
TGTGCCAGCAGCTCCCCCAGCCTTTTGAATGAGCAGTTCTTC
>NA|TRBV28|16|TRBJ1-4|NA
CASSFTGRATNEKLFF
TGTGCCAGCAGTTTTACAGGGAGAGCAACTAATGAAAAACTGTTTTTT
>NA|TRBV19|15|TRBJ2-5|NA
CASSIDATARETQYF
TGTGCCAGTAGTATAGATGCGACAGCCAGGGAGACCCAGTACTTC
>NA|TRBV15|15|TRBJ1-5|NA
CATSRDGGSNQPQHF
TGTGCCACCAGCAGGGACGGAGGTAGCAATCAGCCCCAGCATTTT
>NA|TRBV29-1|12|TRBJ2-7|NA
CSVEGESYEQYF
TGCAGCGTGGAGGGAGAATCCTACGAGCAGTACTTC
>NA|TRBV7-2|15|TRBJ2-7|NA
CASSLERRRGYEQYF
TGTGCCAGCAGCTTAGAGCGCCGGAGGGGGTACGAGCAGTACTTC
>NA|TRBV18|14|TRBJ2-7|NA
CASHAREGAYEQYF
TGTGCCAGCCACGCCCGCGAGGGGGCCTACGAGCAGTACTTC
>NA|TRBV11-2|12|TRBJ2-7|TRBD1
CATGQGTDEQYF
TGTGCGACGGGACAGGGGACCGACGAGCAGTACTTC